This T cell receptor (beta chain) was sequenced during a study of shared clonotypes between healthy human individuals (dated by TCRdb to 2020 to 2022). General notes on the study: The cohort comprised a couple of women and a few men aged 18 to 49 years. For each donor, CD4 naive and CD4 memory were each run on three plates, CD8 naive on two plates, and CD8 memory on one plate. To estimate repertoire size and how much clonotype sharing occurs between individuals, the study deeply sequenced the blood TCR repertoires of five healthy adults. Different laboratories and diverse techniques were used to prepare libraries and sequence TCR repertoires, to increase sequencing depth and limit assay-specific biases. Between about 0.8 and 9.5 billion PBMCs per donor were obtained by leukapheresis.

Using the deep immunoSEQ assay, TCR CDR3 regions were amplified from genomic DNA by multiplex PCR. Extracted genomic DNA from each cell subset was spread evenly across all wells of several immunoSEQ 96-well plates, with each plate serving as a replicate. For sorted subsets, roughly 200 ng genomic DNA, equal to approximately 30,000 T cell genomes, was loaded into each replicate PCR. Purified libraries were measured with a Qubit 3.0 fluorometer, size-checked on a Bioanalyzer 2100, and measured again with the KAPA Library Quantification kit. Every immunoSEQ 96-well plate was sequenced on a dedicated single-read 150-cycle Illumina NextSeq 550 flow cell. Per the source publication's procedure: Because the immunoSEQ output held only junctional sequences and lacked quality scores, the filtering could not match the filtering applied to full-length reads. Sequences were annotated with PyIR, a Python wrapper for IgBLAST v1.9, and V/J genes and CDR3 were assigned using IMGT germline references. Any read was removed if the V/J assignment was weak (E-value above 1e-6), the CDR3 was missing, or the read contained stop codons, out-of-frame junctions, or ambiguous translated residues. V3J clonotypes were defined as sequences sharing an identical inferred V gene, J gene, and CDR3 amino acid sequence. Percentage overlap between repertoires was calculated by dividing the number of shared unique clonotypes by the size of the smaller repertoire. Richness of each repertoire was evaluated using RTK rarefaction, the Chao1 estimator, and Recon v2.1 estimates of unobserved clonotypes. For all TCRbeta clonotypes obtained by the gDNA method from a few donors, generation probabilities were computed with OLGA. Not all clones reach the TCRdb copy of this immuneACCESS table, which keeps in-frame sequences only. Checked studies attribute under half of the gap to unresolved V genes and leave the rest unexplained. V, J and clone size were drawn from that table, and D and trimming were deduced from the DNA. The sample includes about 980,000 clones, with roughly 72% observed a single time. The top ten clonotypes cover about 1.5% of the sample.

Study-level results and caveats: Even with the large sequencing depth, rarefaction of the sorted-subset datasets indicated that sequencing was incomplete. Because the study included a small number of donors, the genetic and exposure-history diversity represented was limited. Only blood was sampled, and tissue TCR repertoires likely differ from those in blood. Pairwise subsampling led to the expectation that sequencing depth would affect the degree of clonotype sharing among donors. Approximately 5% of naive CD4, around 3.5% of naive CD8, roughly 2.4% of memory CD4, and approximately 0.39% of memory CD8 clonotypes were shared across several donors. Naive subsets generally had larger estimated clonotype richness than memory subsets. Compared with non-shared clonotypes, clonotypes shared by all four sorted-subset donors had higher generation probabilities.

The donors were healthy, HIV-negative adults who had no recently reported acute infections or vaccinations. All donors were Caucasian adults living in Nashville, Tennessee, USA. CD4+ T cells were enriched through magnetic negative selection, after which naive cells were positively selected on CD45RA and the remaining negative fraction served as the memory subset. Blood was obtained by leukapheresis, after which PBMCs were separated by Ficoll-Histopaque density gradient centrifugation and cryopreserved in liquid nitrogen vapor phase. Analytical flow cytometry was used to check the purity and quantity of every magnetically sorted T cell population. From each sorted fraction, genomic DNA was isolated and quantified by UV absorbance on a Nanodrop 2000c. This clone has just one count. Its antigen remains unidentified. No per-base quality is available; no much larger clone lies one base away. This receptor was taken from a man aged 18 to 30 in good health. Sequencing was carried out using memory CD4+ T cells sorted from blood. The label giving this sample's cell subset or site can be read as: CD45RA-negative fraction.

The CDR3 reads CASLPGLPNTGELFF. The sequenced DNA is TGTGCCAGCCTCCCGGGACTACCTAACACCGGGGAGCTGTTTTTT. The rearranged chain carries TRBV2 and TRBJ2-2, and 7 junctional nucleotides match TRBD2. The CDR1 and CDR2 encoded by the germline V gene are SNHLY and FYNNEI. Here V drops 8 bases and J drops 2 bases, and the junction holds 8 bases not matched to any gene. The CDR3, from cysteine to phenylalanine, totals 15 residues. Only CDR3 DNA is held: 45 bases, read in frame from base 1.